A single count supports the clone carrying this TCR beta chain. This sample is drawn from a study of control samples from healthy donors and cancer patients. The CDR3 sequence is 13 residues long. Per the germline V gene, CDR1 is SGHRS and CDR2 is YFSETQ. Trimming took 2 bases from V and 6 from J; bases not matched to a gene: 1. Some clones are missing from TCRdb's copy, which holds only in-frame ones; the method was immunoSEQ multiplex PCR. This table has approximately 84,000 clones, 75% to 95% appearing once. This TCR was recovered from a man in his thirties or forties in good health. The sequencing sample was made of blood. V and J are TRBV5-1 and TRBJ2-2, with 7 bases aligning to TRBD1. The DNA for the CDR3 is TGCGCCAGCAGCTTACAGGGGCCCGGGGAGCTGTTTTTT. As protein: CASSLQGPGELFF.